These 15 T cell receptor beta chains were sequenced from one sample in a study of T-cell reconstitution after alpha-beta-depleted transplantation in children. Using unique molecular identifiers, the investigators prepared the TCRbeta library. One entry per CDR3 protein, called by TCRdb with MiXCR from the PCR reads. The sample has about a million distinct CDR3 sequences, about 29% seen once; the top ten hold 25% to 35%. The input for sequencing was PBMCs, mostly from graft donor cells, taken 360 days after TCRalphabeta/CD19-depleted stem cell transplant. The receptors here all came from a boy in the first two years of life who had a stem cell transplant for SCID, so the T cells may come from the graft donor.

Of note for this clonotype: A read error is likely, as this CDR3 ends without the conserved phenylalanine or tryptophan. The chain carries TRBV5-1 and TRBJ1-3, with TRBD1 matching over 9 bases. There are 18 residues in the CDR3. The V segment lost 0 bases and the J segment 4 bases; nucleotides outside the gene matches: 11. CDR1 is SGHRS, CDR2 YFSETQ, per germline. The CDR3 DNA is TGCGCCAGCAGCTTGGGGCCCCGGGACAGGGCAGCCGGAAACACCATATATTAT. The encoded protein is CASSLGPRDRAAGNTIYY.

The gene calls are TRBV9 and TRBJ2-5, with D possibly TRBD2 on 6 matching bases. With 0 bases removed from V and 5 bases from J, the gap between germline ends came to 14 bases. Germline V gene sequence: CDR1 SGDLS, CDR2 YYNGEE. This CDR3 spans 15 amino acids. The CDR3 sequence: CASSVEGLARETQYF. The CDR3 region has the DNA TGTGCCAGCAGCGTAGAGGGGCTAGCGAGGGAGACCCAGTACTTC. Filled out from reference TRBV9 and TRBJ2-5, the complete variable domain reads DSGVTQTPKHLITATGQRVTLRCSPRSGDLSVYWYQQSLDQGLQFLIQYYNGEERAKGNILERFSAQQFPDLHSELNLSSLELGDSALYFCASSVEGLARETQYFGPGTRLLVL.

This clonotype was observed a few times. The V call is TRBV28, the J call TRBJ2-3, with TRBD1 as a possible D gene (5 bases). Germline-derived CDR1 and CDR2 are MDHEN and SYDVKM. Trimming took 8 bases from V and 3 from J, leaving 18 bases between them. The CDR3 is 15 residues long. CDR3: CASPPWAGITDTQYF. The CDR3 DNA is TGTGCCAGCCCCCCATGGGCAGGGATTACAGATACGCAGTATTTT.

The rearrangement links TRBV5-6 to TRBJ1-2, with 7 bases fitting TRBD1. CDR1 SGHDT and CDR2 YYEEEE come from the germline V gene. This CDR3 is built from 15 residues. Trimming cost V 3 bases and J 0 bases; bases outside gene matches: 5. The CDR3 DNA reads as TGTGCCAGCAGCTCGGGACAGAAAACTAACTATGGCTACACCTTC. Translated: CASSSGQKTNYGYTF.

This clonotype appeared a few times. V and J are TRBV15 and TRBJ1-5; D is undetermined. The CDR3 spans 14 residues. V was cut by 0 bases and J by 2 bases, with 5 bases left in between. CDR1 LNHNV and CDR2 YYDKDF come from the germline V gene (reference sequence). The CDR3 nucleotides read TGTGCCACCAGCAGAGATGCGGGCAATCAGCCCCAGCATTTT. Residues: CATSRDAGNQPQHF.

This clonotype was counted a few times. This chain links TRBV7-2 with TRBJ1-2; D is possibly TRBD1 (5 bases). The CDR3 runs 14 residues. V lost 6 bases and J 1 base, leaving 12 bases between the germline ends. CDR1 SGHTA and CDR2 FQGNSA come from the germline V gene. CDR3 nucleotide sequence: TGTGCCAGCAGTCCCGGGACGGTTAACTATGGCTACACCTTC. Amino acid sequence: CASSPGTVNYGYTF.

This chain uses TRBV20-1 with TRBJ1-1; 7 bases line up with TRBD1. This CDR3 is 14 amino acids long. The germline V gene encodes CDR1 DFQATT and CDR2 SNEGSKA (reference sequence). Trimming cost V 0 bases and J 6 bases; bases outside gene matches: 7. The CDR3 protein is CSARDLRGGAEAFF. The DNA of the CDR3 is TGCAGTGCTAGAGATCTCAGGGGGGGTGCTGAAGCTTTCTTT.

Concerning this clonotype: A junction end diverges from the germline sequence, so it may reflect a read error. V usage is TRBV4-1 and J usage is TRBJ1-2, with TRBD1 identical over 12 bases. The CDR3 runs to 15 residues. Germline CDR1 reads MGHRA; CDR2 reads YSYEKL. The CDR3 bases are TGCGCCAACAGCCAGGCGGGACAGGGGGCCTATGGCTACACCTTC. Protein sequence: CANSQAGQGAYGYTF.

The gene calls are TRBV4-1 and TRBJ2-7; D perhaps matches TRBD1 (5 bases). Germline CDR1 reads MGHRA; CDR2 reads YSYEKL. The V and J ends lost 1 base and 4 bases respectively, with 11 bases between them. The CDR3 totals 14 residues. The CDR3 here is CASSQVYRLYEQYF. CDR3 coding DNA: TGCGCCAGCAGCCAAGTCTACAGGCTATACGAGCAGTACTTC.

This clonotype was counted only a few times. This sequence joins TRBV20-1 and TRBJ2-3; D not resolved. Between the trimmed V and J ends, which lost 6 bases and 0 bases, there was a span of 22 bases. Germline assignment: CDR1 DFQATT and CDR2 SNEGSKA (reference sequence). CDR3 length: 17 amino acids. The CDR3: CSAQDGLSGPSTDTQYF. In DNA form, the CDR3 reads TGCAGTGCCCAGGACGGATTAAGTGGCCCCAGCACAGATACGCAGTATTTT.

J is TRBJ1-1 and V is TRBV5-1; D gene uncertain. Trimming took 1 base from V and 0 from J, leaving 13 bases between them. CDR1 is SGHRS, CDR2 YFSETQ, per germline. This CDR3 contains 16 residues. Written as DNA, the CDR3 is TGCGCCAGCAGCTTGTCGTCCGGACTGTTGAACACTGAAGCTTTCTTT. Amino acids: CASSLSSGLLNTEAFF.

This chain connects TRBV4-1 to TRBJ2-1; 11 bases map to TRBD2. This CDR3 is built from 14 residues. With 5 bases clipped from V and 8 bases from J, the junction kept 5 bases outside the gene matches. Germline V gives CDR1 MGHRA, CDR2 YSYEKL. The CDR3 loop reads CASSRLAGIDEQFF. The CDR3 DNA follows: TGCGCCAGCAGCAGACTAGCGGGGATCGATGAGCAGTTCTTC.

V gene TRBV11-2 combines with J gene TRBJ2-7; 7 bases are shared with TRBD2. This CDR3 region has 16 residues. From germline, CDR1 is SGHAT and CDR2 FQNNGV. V lost 2 bases and J lost 3; bases outside the gene matches: 10. In nucleotides, the CDR3 is TGTGCCAGCAGCTTAATTCCCCGGACTAGAAACTACGAGCAGTACTTC. This encodes CASSLIPRTRNYEQYF.

Here the CDR3 DNA reads TGTGCCTGGGGGGGATCATACAATGAGCAGTTCTTC. Residues: CAWGGSYNEQFF. The chain employs TRBV30 and TRBJ2-1; D tentatively reads TRBD1 or TRBD2 (5 bases each). The CDR3 has 12 residues. CDR1 is GTSNPN and CDR2 is SVGIG in the germline V gene (reference sequence). With 5 bases removed from V and 4 bases from J, the gap between germline ends came to 9 bases. The whole variable domain, remainder taken from reference TRBV30 and TRBJ2-1, is SQTIHQWPATLVQPVGSPLSLECTVEGTSNPNLYWYRQAAGRGLQLLFYSVGIGQISSEVPQNLSASRPQDRQFILSSKKLLLSDSGFYLCAWGGSYNEQFFGPGTRLTVL.

The chain employs TRBV5-5 and TRBJ2-5; D is perhaps TRBD2 (5 bases). V lost 6 bases and J 1 base, leaving 10 bases between the germline ends. Germline V gives CDR1 SGHKS, CDR2 YYEKEE (reference sequence). The length of the CDR3 is 13 residues. The CDR3 loop is CASKIAGQETQYF. The CDR3 DNA reads as TGTGCCAGCAAAATCGCGGGCCAAGAGACCCAGTACTTC.